This T cell receptor (beta chain) was obtained from a study of blood T cell repertoires in COVID-19. Study in general: The United States, Italy and Spain supplied acute and convalescent COVID-19 samples. PBMCs, B-cell-depleted T cells, or T cells provided the cDNA or gDNA that made up the material.

Methods used by the authors: By means of reference gene primer amplification, nucleated cell counts were estimated. Sequencing used immunoSEQ multiplex PCR; TCRdb keeps in-frame clones, though not all of them. That table is the source of V, J and clone size, and D and trimming were worked out from the DNA. The profile shows more than 95,000 clones, approximately 87% of them singletons. In germline, CDR1 is MNHEY, CDR2 SVGEGT. V gave up 0 bases and J gave up 0 bases; unmatched junction bases: 6. CDR3 size: 17 residues. The sample comprised peripheral blood. The receptor comes from a man between 65 and 85 years old who had recovered from COVID-19. The genes are TRBV6-2 or TRBV6-3 and TRBJ1-1; 8 bases agree with TRBD1. The DNA for the CDR3 is TGTGCCAGCAGTTACTCGACAGGGGAGGTGATGAACACTGAAGCTTTCTTT. It is translated as CASSYSTGEVMNTEAFF.